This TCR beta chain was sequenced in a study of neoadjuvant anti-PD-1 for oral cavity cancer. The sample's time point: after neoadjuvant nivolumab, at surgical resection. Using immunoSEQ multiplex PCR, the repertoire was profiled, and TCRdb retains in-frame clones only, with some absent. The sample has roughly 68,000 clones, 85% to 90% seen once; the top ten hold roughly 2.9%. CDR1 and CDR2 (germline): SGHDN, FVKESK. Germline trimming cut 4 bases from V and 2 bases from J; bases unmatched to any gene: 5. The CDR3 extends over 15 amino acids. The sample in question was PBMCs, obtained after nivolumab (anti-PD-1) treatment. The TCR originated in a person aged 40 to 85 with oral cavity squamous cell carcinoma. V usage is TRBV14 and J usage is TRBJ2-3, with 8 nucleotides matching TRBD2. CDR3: CASSLLAAYTDTQYF. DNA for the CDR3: TGTGCCAGCAGCCTACTAGCGGCCTACACAGATACGCAGTATTTT. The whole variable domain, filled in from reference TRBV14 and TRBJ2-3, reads EAGVTQFPSHSVIEKGQTVTLRCDPISGHDNLYWYRRVMGKEIKFLLHFVKESKQDESGMPNNRFLAERTGGTYSTLKVQPAELEDSGVYFCASSLLAAYTDTQYFGPGTRLTVL.